These 15 T cell receptor beta chains came from one sample sequenced in a study of cytomegalovirus exposure and HLA in healthy donors. The PCR was carried out with 60 Vbeta primers and 13 Jbeta primers. Produced via immunoSEQ multiplex PCR; TCRdb's table is partial and in-frame only. Found here are around 93,000 clones, approximately 64% of them singletons; the top ten hold 5.5% to 6.5%. Sequenced input: PBMCs. These receptors came from a boy younger than 18 in good health and CMV-seropositive.

This clone was observed a handful of times. The rearrangement links TRBV10-3 to TRBJ2-2, with TRBD2 as a possible D gene (6 bases). CDR3 size: 18 residues. The germline CDR1 and CDR2 sequences are ENHRY and SYGVKD. V was cut by 3 bases and J by 3 bases, with 20 bases left in between. The CDR3 nucleotides read TGTGCCATCAGTGAAGGGGTAGCGGCAGCATCTGACACCGGGGAGCTGTTTTTT. This sequence encodes CAISEGVAAASDTGELFF.

The chain is built from TRBV10-1 and TRBJ2-7; 7 bases map to TRBD2. The CDR3 length is 18 residues. Per the germline V gene, CDR1 is WNHNN and CDR2 is SYGVQD (reference sequence). V shed 3 bases, J shed 5 bases, and the junction held 19 bases outside the gene matches. CDR3 sequence (DNA): TGCGCCAGCAGTGAATCGTACCAAACCGGGACTAAATTCGACGAGCAGTACTTC. Residues: CASSESYQTGTKFDEQYF.

This chain joins TRBV23-1 and TRBJ2-1; 12 bases agree with TRBD2. Being an ORF, TRBV23-1 has a function that is uncertain. Trimming took 3 bases from V and 7 from J; bases not matched to a gene: 7. The length of the CDR3 is 16 residues. CDR3: CASSHWPSGRGNEQFF. As DNA, the CDR3 is TGCGCCAGCAGTCACTGGCCTAGCGGGAGGGGAAATGAGCAGTTCTTC.

This chain links TRBV14 with TRBJ2-3; D uncertain. The V gene lost 4 bases and the J gene lost 0 bases, with 11 bases spanning the gap. Germline loops: CDR1 SGHDN, CDR2 FVKESK. The CDR3 is 15 amino acids. In nucleotides, the CDR3 is TGTGCCAGCAGCCGAGCCCAGGCTAGCACAGATACGCAGTATTTT. It is translated as CASSRAQASTDTQYF.

The chain recombines TRBV13 with TRBJ2-2; 13 bases fit TRBD2. Trimming removed 5 bases from V and 7 bases from J; junction bases left unmatched: 13. The CDR3 is made up of 18 amino acids. The germline CDR1 and CDR2 sequences are PRHDT and FYEKMQ (reference sequence). The chain's CDR3 is CASSENLGTSGAYGELFF. For the CDR3, the DNA is TGTGCCAGCAGCGAGAACCTCGGGACTAGCGGGGCGTACGGGGAGCTGTTTTTT.

The rearrangement links TRBV7-6 to TRBJ1-1; D is unclear. The germline CDR1 and CDR2 sequences are SGHVS and FNYEAQ. The V gene lost 0 bases and the J gene lost 2 bases, with 7 bases spanning the gap. This CDR3 has 14 residues. In DNA form, the CDR3 reads TGTGCCAGCAGCTTAGCGCTACCTAACACTGAAGCTTTCTTT. Its translation is CASSLALPNTEAFF.

The chain recombines TRBV2 with TRBJ1-5; D is ambiguous. Between the trimmed V and J ends, which lost 6 bases and 1 base, there was a span of 13 bases. Germline CDR1 and CDR2: SNHLY and FYNNEI. The CDR3 has 15 residues. The CDR3, as DNA: TGTGCCAGCAGCACGGGGAGGCCGAGCAATCAGCCCCAGCATTTT. Its translation is CASSTGRPSNQPQHF.

The chain recombines TRBV6-5 with TRBJ2-2, with 7 bases identical to TRBD2. From germline, CDR1 is MNHEY and CDR2 SVGAGI. The CDR3 loop spans 16 amino acids. J gave up 4 bases and V 2 bases, and 7 bases lay outside the gene matches. The CDR3 DNA follows: TGTGCCAGCAGTTACACCAGAGTAGCGGGCACCGGGGAGCTGTTTTTT. Amino acid sequence: CASSYTRVAGTGELFF.

This clone was detected a few times. This chain connects TRBV5-8 to TRBJ2-7; D is ambiguous. V shed 0 bases and J shed 4 bases, with 2 bases lying between them. CDR3 length: 11 residues. Germline lookup yields CDR1 SGHTS and CDR2 YDEGEE. As DNA, the CDR3 is TGTGCCAGCAGCTTGGCGTACGAGCAGTACTTC. Protein sequence: CASSLAYEQYF.

The rearrangement links TRBV4-1 to TRBJ2-6; 9 bases are a match to TRBD1. Trimming took 4 bases from V and 1 from J; bases not matched to a gene: 5. Germline-derived CDR1 and CDR2 are MGHRA and YSYEKL. CDR3 length equals 17 residues. CDR3 region: CASSPPGQGSGANVLTF. For the CDR3, the DNA is TGCGCCAGCAGCCCCCCGGGACAGGGATCTGGGGCCAACGTCCTGACTTTC.

The chain employs TRBV5-4 and TRBJ1-2, with TRBD1 identical over 8 bases. Germline CDR1 reads SGHNT; CDR2 reads YYREEE (reference sequence). CDR3 length: 16 residues. The V segment lost 0 bases and the J segment 2 bases; nucleotides outside the gene matches: 6. CDR3 residues: CASSLALGQGNYGYTF. The CDR3 DNA is TGTGCCAGCAGCTTGGCCCTTGGACAGGGCAACTATGGCTACACCTTC.

V gene TRBV27 combines with J gene TRBJ2-1; the match to TRBD1 covers 9 bases. Per germline, CDR1 MNHEY and CDR2 SMNVEV (reference sequence). The CDR3 contains 15 residues. J gave up 4 bases and V 2 bases, and 3 bases lay outside the gene matches. Here the CDR3 reads CASSLIGQGYNEQFF. The CDR3 DNA reads as TGTGCCAGCAGTTTAATCGGACAGGGGTACAATGAGCAGTTCTTC.

The rearrangement joins TRBV29-1 to TRBJ2-7; 7 positions agree with TRBD1. The V gene's germline CDR1 is SQVTM and CDR2 ANQGSEA. This CDR3 is 11 amino acids long. V dropped 5 bases and J dropped 6; count of bases not matched to a gene: 4. CDR3 DNA sequence: TGCAGCGTTCAAACAGGGGTCGAGCAGTACTTC. Protein sequence: CSVQTGVEQYF.

This sequence joins TRBV6-1 and TRBJ2-7; the match to TRBD1 covers 7 bases. This CDR3 region has 15 residues. J was trimmed by 5 bases and V by 7 bases; bases with no gene match: 14. The germline CDR1 and CDR2 sequences are MNHNS and SASEGT. The CDR3 spells CASTAPPGGRDEQYF. In nucleotides, the CDR3 is TGTGCCAGCACTGCTCCCCCAGGGGGAAGAGACGAGCAGTACTTC.

The chain carries TRBV18 and TRBJ1-5; the D is unclear. CDR3 size: 16 residues. CDR1 is KGHSH and CDR2 is LQKENI in the germline V gene. Trimming stripped 6 bases from V and 2 bases from J, with 17 bases between. CDR3 DNA sequence: TGTGCCAGCTCCCAGGCGGGTGCCCGGGGCAATCAGCCCCAGCATTTT. Translated: CASSQAGARGNQPQHF.